The clone carrying this T cell receptor beta chain was recorded a few times. Its antigen is currently unknown. This sample is part of a study of shared clonotypes between healthy human individuals. Turning to the study itself: Each donor's CD4 naive and CD4 memory cells filled three plates apiece, CD8 naive two, and CD8 memory one.

Germline values: CDR1 SEHNR, CDR2 FQNEAQ (reference sequence). The CDR3 spans 13 residues. V lost 3 bases, J lost 3 bases, and 9 bases lay in between. Assay: immunoSEQ multiplex PCR; the TCRdb copy retains only in-frame clones and omits some. The sample includes about 1 million clones, 65% to 75% of them seen just once. Study-wide results and limits: Clonotype sharing across several donors was observed for around 4.8% of naive CD4 clonotypes. Generally, naive subsets came out with larger estimated richness than memory subsets.

The chain is built from TRBV7-9 and TRBJ2-7, with a weak D call TRBD1 (5 bases). The TCR was taken from a man aged 18-30 years in good health. The sample taken for sequencing was memory CD4+ T cells sorted from blood. As for subset: CD45RA-negative fraction. CDR3 in amino acids: CASSFRQGYEQYF. DNA for the CDR3: TGTGCCAGCAGCTTTCGTCAGGGCTACGAGCAGTACTTC.